The clone carrying this T cell receptor (beta chain) turned up a few times. Its antigen remains unidentified. The CDR3 is made up of 16 amino acids. J gave up 5 bases and V 1 base, and 11 bases lay outside the gene matches. The germline V gene has CDR1 SGHNT and CDR2 YENEEA. Sequencing used immunoSEQ multiplex PCR; TCRdb keeps in-frame clones, though not all of them. The sample yields some 1,800 clones, 30% to 45% seen once. This record belongs to a study of T cells in localized non-small cell lung cancer. Findings and limits, study-wide: The tumor had only one region sequenced, so heterogeneity remains possible. Of the tissues analyzed, uninvolved adjacent lung showed maximal T cell clonality, greater than tumor. Adjacent lung held a median about 57 of the top 100 tumor clones.

This clonotype was obtained from an older female donor with stage I lung adenocarcinoma. The V gene is TRBV11-3, the J gene TRBJ2-7; 7 nucleotides line up with TRBD2. The sequenced sample was lung tumor tissue, obtained before any cancer treatment. CDR3: CASSLGGVTSMNEQYF. CDR3 nucleotide sequence: TGTGCCAGCAGCTTAGGAGGAGTGACTAGCATGAACGAGCAGTACTTC.